Below, 26 T cell receptor beta chains from the same sample are listed, as sequenced in a study of spatial heterogeneity in lung cancer. Specified time point: sample taken at primary tumor resection. Sequencing was performed on whole RNA extracted from tumor and nontumor lung tissue, or from frozen PBMC, and the material was left unsorted. TCRdb re-analysed the 5' RACE reads in MiXCR, keeping a single row per CDR3 protein. The sample comprises around 63,000 distinct CDR3 sequences, about 8% of which are singletons, and roughly 16% rests with the top ten. The source material was PBMCs, sampled at surgery. The receptors were sampled from a female donor with early-stage non-small cell lung cancer.

This clonotype was observed a handful of times. The rearrangement links TRBV12-3 or TRBV12-4 to TRBJ2-2; D tentatively reads TRBD1 or TRBD2 (5 bases each). The CDR3 has 15 amino acids. V was cut by 0 bases and J by 7 bases, with 12 bases left in between. This CDR3 is CASSLARTGHGELFF. In DNA form, the CDR3 reads TGTGCCAGCAGTTTAGCCCGGACTGGACACGGGGAGCTGTTTTTT.

There are many counts of this clonotype. This chain connects TRBV2 to TRBJ1-1; 10 bases are shared with TRBD1. Germline values: CDR1 SNHLY, CDR2 FYNNEI. After removal of 8 bases from V and 0 bases from J, the junction contained 6 bases not matched to a gene. The CDR3 contains 15 residues. CDR3 nucleotides: TGTGCCAGCGCCACCGGGACAGGGGTGAACACTGAAGCTTTCTTT. The encoded protein is CASATGTGVNTEAFF.

The CDR3 loop is CASSPWDRGVLSGEQFF. CDR3 bases: TGTGCCAGCAGTCCATGGGACAGGGGAGTATTATCGGGTGAGCAGTTCTTC. V is TRBV28 and J is TRBJ2-1; TRBD1 aligns across 10 bases. With V trimmed by 5 bases and J by 9 bases, 16 bases remained unmatched. The CDR3 is 17 amino acids. Germline CDR1 reads MDHEN; CDR2 reads SYDVKM.

As for this clonotype: With a much larger clone just one base away, this may be a read error. This chain joins TRBV5-1 and TRBJ2-5, with D maybe TRBD2 (6 bases). Germline V CDR1 and CDR2: SGHRS, YFSETQ. This CDR3 region has 16 residues. Trimming pared 0 bases from V and 1 base from J, leaving 13 bases between. The CDR3 spells CASSLGLQEGQETQYF. The CDR3 DNA sequence: TGCGCCAGCAGCTTGGGACTCCAGGAGGGCCAAGAGACCCAGTACTTC. Combining the CDR3 with reference TRBV5-1 and TRBJ2-5 gives the whole variable domain KAGVTQTPRYLIKTRGQQVTLSCSPISGHRSVSWYQQTPGQGLQFLFEYFSETQRNKGNFPGRFSGRQFSNSRSEMNVSTLELGDSALYLCASSLGLQEGQETQYFGPGTRLLVL.

This clonotype was recorded at least ten times. The chain links TRBV3-1 to TRBJ1-1, with D perhaps matching TRBD1 (5 bases). CDR3 length: 14 amino acids. Between the trimmed V and J ends, which lost 4 bases and 4 bases, there was a span of 13 bases. Germline assignment: CDR1 LGHDT and CDR2 YNNKEL (reference sequence). In DNA, the CDR3 is TGTGCCAGCAGCCCGGCAGGGCCGGGCACTGAAGCTTTCTTT. This gives the protein CASSPAGPGTEAFF.

The sample holds many counts of this clonotype. The chain employs TRBV5-1 and TRBJ2-6; 8 bases align to TRBD1. J was trimmed by 3 bases and V by 0 bases; bases with no gene match: 8. Germline CDR1 is SGHRS and CDR2 is YFSETQ. The CDR3 is 18 residues long. As DNA, the CDR3 is TGCGCCAGCAGCTTGGTCCCGCAGGGGGCGGGTGGGGCCAACGTCCTGACTTTC. Translating it yields CASSLVPQGAGGANVLTF.

This clonotype was recorded many times. The J gene is TRBJ2-7, the V gene TRBV28; 9 bases are a match to TRBD1. J lost 5 bases, V lost 5 bases, and 4 bases had no gene match. The CDR3 sequence is 13 residues long. Per germline, CDR1 MDHEN and CDR2 SYDVKM. The CDR3 loop reads CASSGTGNDEQYF. The CDR3 nucleotides are TGTGCCAGCAGTGGGACAGGGAACGACGAGCAGTACTTC.

This clonotype is deemed medium-sized. The CDR3 DNA reads as TGCGCCAGCAGCTTGTGGCAGGGGGAGCAGTTCTTC. Residues: CASSLWQGEQFF. The gene calls are TRBV5-1 and TRBJ2-1; weak D call: TRBD1 (6 bases). This CDR3 is 12 amino acids long. Trimming removed 1 base at V and 10 bases at J, with 9 bases between. Germline CDR1 SGHRS, CDR2 YFSETQ.

This clonotype has more than one count but fewer than ten. DNA for the CDR3: TGTGCCACCAAGGGCCTCTTTGGACAGGAAGACACCGGGGAGCTGTTTTTT. This translates into CATKGLFGQEDTGELFF. The V call is TRBV24-1, the J call TRBJ2-2, with 7 bases that match TRBD1. CDR3 length equals 17 residues. V trimming: 8 bases; J trimming: 3 bases; junction bases outside the gene matches: 14. Germline V gene lookup returns CDR1 KGHDR and CDR2 SFDVKD.

This clonotype turned up a few times. The V and J genes are TRBV11-3 and TRBJ1-4; D not certain. The V end lost 5 bases, the J end lost 4 bases, and 8 bases lay between the germline ends. The CDR3 has 13 amino acids. Germline V CDR1 and CDR2: SGHNT, YENEEA. The CDR3 sequence is CASSLPGNEKLFF. Here the CDR3 DNA reads TGTGCCAGCAGCCTCCCTGGTAATGAAAAACTGTTTTTT. The whole variable domain, filled in from reference TRBV11-3 and TRBJ1-4, reads EAGVVQSPRYKIIEKKQPVAFWCNPISGHNTLYWYLQNLGQGPELLIRYENEEAVDDSQLPKDRFSAERLKGVDSTLKIQPAELGDSAVYLCASSLPGNEKLFFGSGTQLSVL.

This clonotype was observed at least ten times. This chain connects TRBV5-1 to TRBJ1-3; D is unclear. V was shortened by 0 bases and J by 4 bases, with 11 bases between the two germline ends. This CDR3 contains 15 residues. Germline V gene sequence: CDR1 SGHRS, CDR2 YFSETQ. The CDR3 spells CASSLDSTRGNTIYF. The CDR3 region has the DNA TGCGCCAGCAGCTTGGACAGTACCCGGGGAAACACCATATATTTT.

This clonotype was found a few times. This rearrangement joins TRBV9 to TRBJ1-1; 9 bases align to TRBD1. CDR3 length: 15 residues. Germline CDR1 and CDR2: SGDLS and YYNGEE. The V segment lost 3 bases and the J segment 4 bases; nucleotides outside the gene matches: 7. The CDR3 DNA reads as TGTGCCAGCAGCGGACCCCGGACAGGGGCCACTGAAGCTTTCTTT. Translation: CASSGPRTGATEAFF.

This clonotype was detected many times. The genes are TRBV7-3 and TRBJ2-6; D gene uncertain. CDR3 length equals 15 residues. V dropped 2 bases and J dropped 0 bases, with 5 bases sitting between them. Germline V gene lookup returns CDR1 SGHTA and CDR2 FQGTGA. The CDR3 spells CASSLAPSGANVLTF. In DNA form, the CDR3 reads TGTGCCAGCAGCTTAGCCCCCTCTGGGGCCAACGTCCTGACTTTC. The entire variable domain, with the rest obtained from reference TRBV7-3 and TRBJ2-6, is as follows: GAGVSQTPSNKVTEKGKYVELRCDPISGHTALYWYRQSLGQGPEFLIYFQGTGAADDSGLPNDRFFAVRPEGSVSTLKIQRTERGDSAVYLCASSLAPSGANVLTFGAGSRLTVL.

The CDR3 sequence: CASSLEGRGQETQYF. For the CDR3, the DNA is TGTGCCAGCAGCTTAGAGGGCAGGGGGCAAGAGACCCAGTACTTC. The V call is TRBV11-2, the J call TRBJ2-5; 7 nucleotides match TRBD1. The CDR3 loop spans 15 amino acids. V trimming: 0 bases; J trimming: 2 bases; junction bases outside the gene matches: 3. Germline CDR1 is SGHAT and CDR2 is FQNNGV.

The chain uses TRBV7-2 and TRBJ1-2; D is possibly TRBD1 (5 bases). Trimming stripped 1 base from V and 6 bases from J, with 12 bases between. This CDR3 is 14 amino acids long. The germline V gene has CDR1 SGHTA and CDR2 FQGNSA. The CDR3 DNA sequence: TGTGCCAGCAGCTTAGAAGGGGCGGTAAATGGCTACACCTTC. Amino acids: CASSLEGAVNGYTF.

This clonotype was detected ten times or more. The V and J genes are TRBV15 and TRBJ2-7, with D hard to call. Germline V CDR1 and CDR2: LNHNV, YYDKDF (reference sequence). The CDR3 contains 12 residues. V shed 0 bases and J shed 7 bases, with 7 bases lying between them. CDR3 nucleotides: TGTGCCACCAGCAGAGATTTTGGGGAGCAGTACTTC. It encodes CATSRDFGEQYF.

The table lists this clonotype with many counts. The chain couples TRBV5-6 to TRBJ1-5, with TRBD1 matching 7 bases. J lost 7 bases, V lost 1 base, and 11 bases had no gene match. The CDR3 spans 16 residues. CDR1 is SGHDT, CDR2 YYEEEE, per germline. As DNA, the CDR3 is TGTGCCAGCAGCTTGAGGGGGCAGGGAGTTCGCCAGCCCCAGCATTTT. This encodes CASSLRGQGVRQPQHF.

This clonotype occurred a few times. This sequence joins TRBV6-1 and TRBJ1-1; 9 bases fit TRBD1. The V gene's germline CDR1 is MNHNS and CDR2 SASEGT. V lost 7 bases and J lost 7; bases outside the gene matches: 7. This CDR3 contains 13 residues. The CDR3 reads CASTVQGADEAFF. The CDR3 nucleotides are TGTGCCAGCACCGTACAGGGGGCGGATGAAGCTTTCTTT.

This clonotype was counted a few times. The V call is TRBV6-1, the J call TRBJ1-6; D possibly corresponds to TRBD1 (6 bases). This CDR3 spans 15 amino acids. Germline-derived CDR1 and CDR2 are MNHNS and SASEGT. Trimming removed 8 bases at V and 6 bases at J, with 17 bases between. This CDR3 is CASFSPGQVNSPLHF. CDR3 DNA sequence: TGTGCCAGCTTTTCTCCGGGACAAGTTAATTCACCCCTCCACTTT.

The CDR3 DNA reads as TGCGCCAGCAGCTGGGGACAGGGGCCGAACACTGAAGCTTTCTTT. Residues: CASSWGQGPNTEAFF. V usage is TRBV5-1 and J usage is TRBJ1-1; 10 bases are shared with TRBD1. Trimming cost V 3 bases and J 1 base; bases outside gene matches: 3. Looked up from germline, CDR1 is SGHRS and CDR2 is YFSETQ. The CDR3 is 15 residues long.

This clonotype was observed a few times. The genes are TRBV11-2 and TRBJ2-1, with TRBD1 identical over 8 bases. V trimming: 5 bases; J trimming: 6 bases; junction bases outside the gene matches: 3. Per the germline V gene, CDR1 is SGHAT and CDR2 is FQNNGV. The CDR3 runs to 13 residues. CDR3 in DNA: TGTGCCAGCAGCATGGACAGGGTCAATGAGCAGTTCTTC. Its translation is CASSMDRVNEQFF.

This clonotype was observed a handful of times. This chain joins TRBV12-3 or TRBV12-4 and TRBJ2-2; perhaps TRBD2 as D (6 bases). The CDR3 loop spans 13 amino acids. V shed 7 bases and J shed 4 bases, with 10 bases lying between them. CDR3 DNA sequence: TGTGCCAGCACGGCGGGGCGCACCGGGGAGCTGTTTTTT. As protein: CASTAGRTGELFF.

The V and J genes are TRBV28 and TRBJ2-5, with 7 bases identical to TRBD2. Germline V gene sequence: CDR1 MDHEN, CDR2 SYDVKM. Trimming cost V 4 bases and J 0 bases; bases outside gene matches: 5. The CDR3 spans 15 residues. CDR3 residues: CASSWGGLDQETQYF. CDR3 sequence (DNA): TGTGCCAGCAGTTGGGGAGGACTAGACCAAGAGACCCAGTACTTC. Together with reference TRBV28 and TRBJ2-5, the CDR3 gives the full variable domain: DVKVTQSSRYLVKRTGEKVFLECVQDMDHENMFWYRQDPGLGLRLIYFSYDVKMKEKGDIPEGYSVSREKKERFSLILESASTNQTSMYLCASSWGGLDQETQYFGPGTRLLVL.

The CDR3 spells CASSPTGTGGLNEQFF. In DNA, the CDR3 is TGTGCCAGCAGCCCCACCGGGACAGGGGGGCTCAATGAGCAGTTCTTC. The chain combines TRBV3-1 with TRBJ2-1; 11 bases map to TRBD1. Germline V gene sequence: CDR1 LGHDT, CDR2 YNNKEL (reference sequence). Trimming cost V 4 bases and J 6 bases; bases outside gene matches: 8. CDR3 length: 16 amino acids.

This clonotype was detected only a few times. J is TRBJ1-5 and V is TRBV20-1, with TRBD1 identical over 7 bases. The CDR3 is 13 residues long. V dropped 5 bases and J dropped 3; count of bases not matched to a gene: 4. CDR1 is DFQATT, CDR2 SNEGSKA, per germline (reference sequence). This CDR3 is CSASQGDNQPQHF. The CDR3 coding sequence is TGCAGTGCTTCCCAGGGGGACAATCAGCCCCAGCATTTT.

The CDR3, as DNA: TGTGCCAGCTTTATTAGGCGATCCTACAATGAGCAGTTCTTC. Its translation: CASFIRRSYNEQFF. The V gene is TRBV6-4, the J gene TRBJ2-1; the D is unclear. CDR1 and CDR2 (germline): MRHNA, SNTAGT. CDR3 size: 14 residues. V was trimmed by 8 bases and J by 1 base, leaving 12 bases between them.